This record concerns one T cell receptor beta chain sequence. Its target is not known. The CDR3 consists of 12 residues. V lost 3 bases and J 8 bases, leaving 9 bases between the germline ends. Germline V gene lookup returns CDR1 LNHNV and CDR2 YYDKDF (reference sequence). After extraction with the RNeasy kit, 0.5 to 1 ug of the RNA was reverse transcribed using random hexamers. Amplification of the TCR beta CDR3 was carried out by immunoSEQ multiplex PCR, which spanned a total of 54 Vbeta and 13 Jbeta segments. TCRdb passed the immunoSEQ multiplex PCR reads through MiXCR, listing each CDR3 protein once. The repertoire holds 110,000 to 150,000 distinct CDR3 sequences, with under 97% as singletons. This sample is part of a study of CD8 T cells in Susac syndrome. Study as a whole: Within the group of sequenced Susac syndrome patients, six had active disease and roughly eight were in remission.

Study-level points and caveats: Clonal expansion was not seen in any Susac syndrome CD4+ T cell repertoire.

This receptor was identified in a human donor with Susac syndrome. Sequencing was done on a sample of CD4+ T cells from PBMCs. The rearrangement joins TRBV15 to TRBJ2-3, with TRBD2 as a possible D gene (5 bases). The CDR3 DNA sequence: TGTGCCACCAGCAGGGAACGGGGTACGCAGTATTTT. Translation: CATSRERGTQYF.